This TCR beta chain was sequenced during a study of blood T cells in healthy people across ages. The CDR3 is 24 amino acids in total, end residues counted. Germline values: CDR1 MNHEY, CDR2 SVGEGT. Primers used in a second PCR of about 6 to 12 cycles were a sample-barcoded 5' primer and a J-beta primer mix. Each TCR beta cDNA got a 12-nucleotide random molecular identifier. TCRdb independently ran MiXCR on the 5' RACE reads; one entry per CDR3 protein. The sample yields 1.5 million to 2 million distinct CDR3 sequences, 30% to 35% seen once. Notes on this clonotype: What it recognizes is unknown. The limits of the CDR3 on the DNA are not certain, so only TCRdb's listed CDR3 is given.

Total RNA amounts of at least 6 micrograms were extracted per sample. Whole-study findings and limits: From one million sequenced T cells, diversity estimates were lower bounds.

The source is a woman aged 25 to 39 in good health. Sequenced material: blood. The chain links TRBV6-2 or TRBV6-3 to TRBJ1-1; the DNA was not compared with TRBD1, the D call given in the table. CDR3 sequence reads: CASSTTDIQYFGAGTPSGRTEAFF.